This is a list of T cell receptor beta chains from one sample in a study of cytomegalovirus exposure and HLA in healthy donors. The method was immunoSEQ multiplex PCR; TCRdb's version includes in-frame clones alone and lacks a portion of them. The data show about 110,000 clones, with approximately 80% seen just once and around 23% held by the top ten. The sample was PBMCs. These receptors were obtained from a man under 40 in good health and CMV-seropositive. Each CDR3 is given with its conserved first and last residue. Fields, in order: V gene, D gene, J gene, clone size, CDR3 DNA, CDR3 protein. D genes are given only for firm matches. Clone size is given for some rows only: seen once, a few or many times, or a class if the clone is expanded.

v_gene: TRBV9; d_gene: TRBD2; j_gene: TRBJ2-7; abundance: -; CDR3nt: TGTGCCAGCAGCGTAGCAAGGACTGGGGGGGGCTCCTACGAGCAGTACTTC; CDR3aa: CASSVARTGGGSYEQYF
v_gene: TRBV5-1; d_gene: -; j_gene: TRBJ2-3; abundance: -; CDR3nt: TGCGCCAGCAGATATCAATTATTACAGGGTACAGATACGCAGTATTTT; CDR3aa: CASRYQLLQGTDTQYF
v_gene: TRBV5-4; d_gene: TRBD2; j_gene: TRBJ2-7; abundance: -; CDR3nt: TGTGCCAGCAACTCTCCGGGAGGCTACGAGCAGTACTTC; CDR3aa: CASNSPGGYEQYF
v_gene: TRBV6-6; d_gene: TRBD1; j_gene: TRBJ2-7; abundance: -; CDR3nt: TGTGCCAGCAGTCGACAGGGCTACGAGCAGTACTTC; CDR3aa: CASSRQGYEQYF
v_gene: TRBV11-3; d_gene: TRBD2; j_gene: TRBJ2-1; abundance: -; CDR3nt: TGTGCCACCACTAGCGGAGTCTACAATGAGCAGTTCTTC; CDR3aa: CATTSGVYNEQFF
v_gene: TRBV11-3; d_gene: TRBD1; j_gene: TRBJ2-3; abundance: -; CDR3nt: TGTGCCAGCAGCTCCGACAGGGGGCGAACAGATACGCAGTATTTT; CDR3aa: CASSSDRGRTDTQYF
v_gene: TRBV7-2; d_gene: -; j_gene: TRBJ2-5; abundance: -; CDR3nt: TGTGCCAGCAGCTTCGGAGTAAGAGAGACCCAGTACTTC; CDR3aa: CASSFGVRETQYF
v_gene: TRBV2; d_gene: -; j_gene: TRBJ2-1; abundance: -; CDR3nt: TGTGCCAGCAGCAGGGATTGGGCGCAGTTCTTC; CDR3aa: CASSRDWAQFF
v_gene: TRBV6-1; d_gene: -; j_gene: TRBJ1-2; abundance: once; CDR3nt: TGTGCCAGCAGTGAACAGGTGGTTAACTATGGCTACACCTTC; CDR3aa: CASSEQVVNYGYTF
v_gene: TRBV6-6; d_gene: TRBD1; j_gene: TRBJ2-1; abundance: -; CDR3nt: TGTGCCAGCAGTCCGTCGACAGGGGGGAACTACAATGAGCAGTTCTTC; CDR3aa: CASSPSTGGNYNEQFF
v_gene: TRBV28; d_gene: TRBD1; j_gene: TRBJ1-2; abundance: -; CDR3nt: TGTGCCAGCAGTTTACCCCACAGGGGGAAAGGTGGCTACACCTTC; CDR3aa: CASSLPHRGKGGYTF
v_gene: TRBV6-1; d_gene: -; j_gene: TRBJ1-2; abundance: -; CDR3nt: TGTGCCAGCAGGTTGGACAGAAACACTAACTATGGCTACACCTTC; CDR3aa: CASRLDRNTNYGYTF
v_gene: TRBV7-8; d_gene: -; j_gene: TRBJ2-7; abundance: -; CDR3nt: TGTGCCAGCAGCTTAGTAGGCAGGACCTACGAGCAGTACTTC; CDR3aa: CASSLVGRTYEQYF
v_gene: TRBV5-1; d_gene: TRBD1; j_gene: TRBJ1-1; abundance: -; CDR3nt: TGCGCCAGCAGCGGGGGACAGATGGTCGACACTGAAGCTTTCTTT; CDR3aa: CASSGGQMVDTEAFF
v_gene: TRBV5-6; d_gene: TRBD1; j_gene: TRBJ1-1; abundance: -; CDR3nt: TGTGCCAGCAGCCGGGGGGGACAGGGGGTCACTGAAGCTTTCTTT; CDR3aa: CASSRGGQGVTEAFF
v_gene: TRBV6-1; d_gene: -; j_gene: TRBJ2-2; abundance: -; CDR3nt: TGTGCCAGCAGTGAAGCGCGAGAGGGCCGCGGGGAGCTGTTTTTT; CDR3aa: CASSEAREGRGELFF
v_gene: TRBV11-2; d_gene: TRBD1; j_gene: TRBJ1-3; abundance: few; CDR3nt: TGTGCCAGCAGCTCGCCTGAGACAGGGGCAGGAAACACCATATATTTT; CDR3aa: CASSSPETGAGNTIYF
v_gene: TRBV28; d_gene: -; j_gene: TRBJ2-5; abundance: -; CDR3nt: TGTGCCAGCATGGGTCTTGGCGCGCAGAGGCGGGAGACCCAGTACTTC; CDR3aa: CASMGLGAQRRETQYF
v_gene: TRBV5-4; d_gene: -; j_gene: TRBJ2-1; abundance: -; CDR3nt: TGTGCCAGCAGCTTGCACGGGGGAAGTAACAAGTTCTTC; CDR3aa: CASSLHGGSNKFF
v_gene: TRBV5-5; d_gene: TRBD1; j_gene: TRBJ1-5; abundance: -; CDR3nt: TGTGCCAGCAGCCTTTCGAAACGACAGGGAGCGCATCAGCCCCAGCATTTT; CDR3aa: CASSLSKRQGAHQPQHF
v_gene: TRBV5-5; d_gene: -; j_gene: TRBJ2-2; abundance: -; CDR3nt: TGTGCCAGCAGCTTGTGGGCAGGGGCTGGGGAGCTGTTTTTT; CDR3aa: CASSLWAGAGELFF
v_gene: TRBV27; d_gene: -; j_gene: TRBJ1-1; abundance: -; CDR3nt: TGTGCCAGCAGTTTATTCCCTCACACTGAAGCTTTCTTT; CDR3aa: CASSLFPHTEAFF
v_gene: TRBV19; d_gene: -; j_gene: TRBJ2-1; abundance: -; CDR3nt: TGTGCCAGTAGCCCGACAGACCAAAATGAGCGGTTCTTC; CDR3aa: CASSPTDQNERFF
v_gene: TRBV6-1; d_gene: TRBD2; j_gene: TRBJ2-6; abundance: once; CDR3nt: TGTGCCAGCAGTGAATTGGGACTAGCGACTTGGGGTGGGGCCAACGTCCTGACTTTC; CDR3aa: CASSELGLATWGGANVLTF
v_gene: TRBV7-2; d_gene: -; j_gene: TRBJ2-1; abundance: -; CDR3nt: TGTGCCAGCAGCTTAGCGGCAGGGGGGTCATCCTACAATGAGCAGTTCTTC; CDR3aa: CASSLAAGGSSYNEQFF
v_gene: TRBV5-1; d_gene: -; j_gene: TRBJ1-1; abundance: -; CDR3nt: TGCGCCAGCAGCTTGGCCGAGCCTTTCGTGAACACTGAAGCTTTCTTT; CDR3aa: CASSLAEPFVNTEAFF
v_gene: TRBV28; d_gene: -; j_gene: TRBJ2-7; abundance: -; CDR3nt: TGTGCCAGCAGTTCCCAATGGGGGCGGACTGGCTACGAGCAGTACTTC; CDR3aa: CASSSQWGRTGYEQYF
v_gene: TRBV6-5; d_gene: TRBD1; j_gene: TRBJ1-2; abundance: few; CDR3nt: TGTGCCAGCAGGACGGGACAGCTGAACTATGGCTACACCTTC; CDR3aa: CASRTGQLNYGYTF
v_gene: TRBV10-3; d_gene: -; j_gene: TRBJ2-1; abundance: -; CDR3nt: TGTGCCATCAGTGACAGGGCCACTGAGCAGTTCTTC; CDR3aa: CAISDRATEQFF
v_gene: TRBV5-4; d_gene: TRBD2; j_gene: TRBJ2-1; abundance: -; CDR3nt: TGTGCCAGCAGTCGGCGGGGGGGAACTGACAATGAGCAGTTCTTC; CDR3aa: CASSRRGGTDNEQFF
v_gene: TRBV7-8; d_gene: -; j_gene: TRBJ1-1; abundance: -; CDR3nt: TGTGCCAGCAGCCCCGGGGGGAGACTGAACACTGAAGCTTTCTTT; CDR3aa: CASSPGGRLNTEAFF
v_gene: TRBV2; d_gene: TRBD2; j_gene: TRBJ2-3; abundance: few; CDR3nt: TGTGCCAGCAGTCCGGGATTAGCGGGGGGGCAGTATTTT; CDR3aa: CASSPGLAGGQYF
v_gene: TRBV2; d_gene: TRBD2; j_gene: TRBJ2-2; abundance: -; CDR3nt: TGTGCCAGCGGTGGGCTAGCGGGGAACACCGGGGAGCTGTTTTTT; CDR3aa: CASGGLAGNTGELFF
v_gene: TRBV6-6; d_gene: -; j_gene: TRBJ1-2; abundance: -; CDR3nt: TGTGCCAGCAGTTCTCCGGGACTTCAGAGCTATGGCTACACCTTC; CDR3aa: CASSSPGLQSYGYTF
v_gene: TRBV6-5; d_gene: TRBD1; j_gene: TRBJ1-1; abundance: -; CDR3nt: TGTGCCAGCAGTTACCGGACAGGGGTCCGAACTGAAGCTTTCTTT; CDR3aa: CASSYRTGVRTEAFF
v_gene: TRBV2; d_gene: TRBD2; j_gene: TRBJ2-1; abundance: -; CDR3nt: TGTGCCAGCAGTGAAAGGACTAGTGGGATCAATGAGCAGTTCTTC; CDR3aa: CASSERTSGINEQFF
v_gene: TRBV28; d_gene: -; j_gene: TRBJ1-2; abundance: -; CDR3nt: TGTGCCAGCAGACCGTGGGGGGAATTGAACTATGGCTACACCTTC; CDR3aa: CASRPWGELNYGYTF
v_gene: TRBV27; d_gene: -; j_gene: TRBJ2-3; abundance: -; CDR3nt: TGTGCCAGCAGCACACTCGGGGATACGCAGTATTTT; CDR3aa: CASSTLGDTQYF
v_gene: TRBV6-1; d_gene: -; j_gene: TRBJ2-1; abundance: -; CDR3nt: TGTGCCAGCGGGTTTGCGGTCCCCTCCTACAATGAGCAGTTCTTC; CDR3aa: CASGFAVPSYNEQFF
v_gene: TRBV19; d_gene: -; j_gene: TRBJ1-6; abundance: -; CDR3nt: TGTGCCAGTAGTATAACGCGGGGAAATAATTCACCCCTCCACTTT; CDR3aa: CASSITRGNNSPLHF
v_gene: TRBV9; d_gene: -; j_gene: TRBJ2-5; abundance: -; CDR3nt: TGTGCCAGCAGCGCTGGACAGCCCCAAGAGACCCAGTACTTC; CDR3aa: CASSAGQPQETQYF
v_gene: TRBV5-6; d_gene: -; j_gene: TRBJ1-2; abundance: -; CDR3nt: TGTGCCAGCAGCCCGAGTAACTATGGCTACACCTTC; CDR3aa: CASSPSNYGYTF
v_gene: TRBV19; d_gene: -; j_gene: TRBJ1-1; abundance: -; CDR3nt: TGTGCCAGTACCGACCCTCAAGGGGAAAGTACTGAAGCTTTCTTT; CDR3aa: CASTDPQGESTEAFF
v_gene: TRBV5-4; d_gene: TRBD2; j_gene: TRBJ2-7; abundance: -; CDR3nt: TGTGCCAGCAGCTCCGGGACTAGAGCCTTCTACGAGCAGTACTTC; CDR3aa: CASSSGTRAFYEQYF
v_gene: TRBV7-9; d_gene: -; j_gene: TRBJ1-1; abundance: -; CDR3nt: TGTGCCAGCAGCTCCTCGAAGAAGGCAGGGGCTGAAGCTTTCTTT; CDR3aa: CASSSSKKAGAEAFF
v_gene: TRBV7-8; d_gene: -; j_gene: TRBJ2-7; abundance: once; CDR3nt: TGTGCCAGCAGCCTCCGGGACACTTCCTACGAGCAGTACTTC; CDR3aa: CASSLRDTSYEQYF
v_gene: TRBV5-1; d_gene: -; j_gene: TRBJ1-1; abundance: -; CDR3nt: TGCGCCAGCAGCTTGGTAGGGGTCCCGAACACTGAAGCTTTCTTT; CDR3aa: CASSLVGVPNTEAFF
v_gene: TRBV19; d_gene: TRBD1; j_gene: TRBJ1-5; abundance: -; CDR3nt: TGTGCCAGTAATGACAGGGCCTATAGCAATCAGCCCCAGCATTTT; CDR3aa: CASNDRAYSNQPQHF
v_gene: TRBV5-6; d_gene: TRBD2; j_gene: TRBJ2-3; abundance: -; CDR3nt: TGTGCCAGCAGCTTGGGGCCTGGAGCGGGGCAGACAGATACGCAGTATTTT; CDR3aa: CASSLGPGAGQTDTQYF
v_gene: TRBV6-5; d_gene: -; j_gene: TRBJ1-1; abundance: -; CDR3nt: TGTGCCAGCAGCGGGACATCCTGGACTGAAGCTTTCTTT; CDR3aa: CASSGTSWTEAFF
v_gene: TRBV6-5; d_gene: -; j_gene: TRBJ1-2; abundance: -; CDR3nt: TGTGCCAGCAGTTCCTCTACTCAGGGTAGAGGCTACACCTTC; CDR3aa: CASSSSTQGRGYTF
v_gene: TRBV5-1; d_gene: TRBD1; j_gene: TRBJ1-1; abundance: -; CDR3nt: TGCGCCAGCAGTACACAGGGGACTGAAGCTTTCTTT; CDR3aa: CASSTQGTEAFF
v_gene: TRBV7-9; d_gene: TRBD2; j_gene: TRBJ2-1; abundance: -; CDR3nt: TGTGCCAGCAACCTAGCGGGGGGGCCCAATGAGCAGTTCTTC; CDR3aa: CASNLAGGPNEQFF
v_gene: TRBV9; d_gene: -; j_gene: TRBJ1-1; abundance: -; CDR3nt: TGTGCCAGCAGCCCGCACGACAGTATCAATGCTGAAGCTTTCTTT; CDR3aa: CASSPHDSINAEAFF